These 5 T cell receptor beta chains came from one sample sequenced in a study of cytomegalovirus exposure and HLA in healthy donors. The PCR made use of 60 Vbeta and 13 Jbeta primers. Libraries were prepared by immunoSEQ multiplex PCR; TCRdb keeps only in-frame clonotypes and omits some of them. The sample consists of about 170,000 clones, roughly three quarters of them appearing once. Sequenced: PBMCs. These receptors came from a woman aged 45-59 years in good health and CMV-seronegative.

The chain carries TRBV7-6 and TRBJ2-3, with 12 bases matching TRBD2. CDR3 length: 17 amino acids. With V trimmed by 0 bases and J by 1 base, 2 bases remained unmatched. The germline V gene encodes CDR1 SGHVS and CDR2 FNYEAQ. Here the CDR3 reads CASSLAASGGGTDTQYF. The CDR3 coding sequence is TGTGCCAGCAGCTTAGCGGCTAGCGGGGGGGGCACAGATACGCAGTATTTT.

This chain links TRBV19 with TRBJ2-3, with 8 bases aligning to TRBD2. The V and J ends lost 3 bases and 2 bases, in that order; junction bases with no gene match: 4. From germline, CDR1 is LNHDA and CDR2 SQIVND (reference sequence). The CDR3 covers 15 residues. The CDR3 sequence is CASSISGGFTDTQYF. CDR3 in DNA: TGTGCCAGTAGTATCAGCGGGGGATTCACAGATACGCAGTATTTT.

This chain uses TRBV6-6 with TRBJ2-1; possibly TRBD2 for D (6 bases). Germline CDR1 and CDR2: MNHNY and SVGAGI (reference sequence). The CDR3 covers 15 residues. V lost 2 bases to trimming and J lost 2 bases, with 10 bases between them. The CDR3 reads CASSYPGGAYNEQFF. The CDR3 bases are TGTGCCAGCAGTTACCCAGGAGGGGCCTACAATGAGCAGTTCTTC.

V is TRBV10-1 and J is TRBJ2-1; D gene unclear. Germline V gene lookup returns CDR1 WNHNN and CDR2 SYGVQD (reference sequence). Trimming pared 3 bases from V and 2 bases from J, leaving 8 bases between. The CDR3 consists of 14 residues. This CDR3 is CASSESTTYNEQFF. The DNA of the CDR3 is TGCGCCAGCAGTGAATCTACCACCTACAATGAGCAGTTCTTC.

For the CDR3, the DNA is TGTGCCACCAGCAGACCAACCCTCTACGAGCAGTACTTC. Its protein is CATSRPTLYEQYF. J is TRBJ2-5 and V is TRBV15; D not resolved. The J call may be incorrect, as the DNA end agrees better with TRBJ2-7. The length of the CDR3 is 13 residues. The V gene's germline CDR1 is LNHNV and CDR2 YYDKDF (reference sequence).